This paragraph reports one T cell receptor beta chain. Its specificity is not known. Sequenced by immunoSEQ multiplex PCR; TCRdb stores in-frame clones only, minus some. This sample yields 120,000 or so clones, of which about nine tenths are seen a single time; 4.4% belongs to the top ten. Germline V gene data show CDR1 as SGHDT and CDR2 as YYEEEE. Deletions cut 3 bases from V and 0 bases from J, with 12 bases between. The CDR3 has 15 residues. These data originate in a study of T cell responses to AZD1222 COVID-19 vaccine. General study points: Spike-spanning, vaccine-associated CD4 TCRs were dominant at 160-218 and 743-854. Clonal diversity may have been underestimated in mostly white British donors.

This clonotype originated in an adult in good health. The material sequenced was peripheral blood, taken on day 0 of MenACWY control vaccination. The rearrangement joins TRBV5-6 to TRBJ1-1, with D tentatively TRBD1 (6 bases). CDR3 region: CASSSTGQMNTEAFF. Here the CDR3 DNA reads TGTGCCAGCAGCTCGACAGGCCAAATGAACACTGAAGCTTTCTTT.